A selection of T cell receptor beta chains follows, all from one sample in a study of blood T cells in healthy people across ages. One entry per CDR3 protein, called by TCRdb with MiXCR from the 5' RACE reads. The sample lists 700,000 to 900,000 distinct CDR3 sequences; 53% were seen once. Sequenced: blood. These receptors were obtained from a man older than 75 in good health. Each CDR3 is given with its conserved first and last residue. The order of the fields is D gene, J gene, clone size, V gene, CDR3 DNA, CDR3 protein. A D gene is named only where the DNA matches it firmly. Only some rows state a clone size, as once, few, many or a class for expanded clones.

d_call: NA
j_call: TRBJ2-1
clone_size: once
v_call: TRBV3-1
cdr3_nt: TGTGCCAGCAGCCAAGCCTTAAACAATGAGCAGTTCTTC
cdr3_aa: CASSQALNNEQFF

d_call: NA
j_call: TRBJ2-3
clone_size: NA
v_call: TRBV2
cdr3_nt: TGTGCCAGCAGTGACTTGACCACATATAGCACAGATACGCAGTATTTT
cdr3_aa: CASSDLTTYSTDTQYF

d_call: NA
j_call: TRBJ1-5
clone_size: NA
v_call: TRBV6-5
cdr3_nt: TGTGCCAGCAGTTACGGGGCAGGGAATCAGCCCCAGCATTTT
cdr3_aa: CASSYGAGNQPQHF

d_call: NA
j_call: TRBJ2-7
clone_size: NA
v_call: TRBV20-1
cdr3_nt: TGCAGTGCTAGCCCAGGGGCCAACGAGCAGTACTTC
cdr3_aa: CSASPGANEQYF

d_call: TRBD2
j_call: TRBJ2-7
clone_size: few
v_call: TRBV7-2
cdr3_nt: TGTGCCAGCAGTAGAAGTAGGACGGGAGGACCCTACGAGCAGTACTTC
cdr3_aa: CASSRSRTGGPYEQYF

d_call: NA
j_call: TRBJ1-1
clone_size: NA
v_call: TRBV9
cdr3_nt: TGTGCCAGCAGCGCAGGAGCCTCAGGGCGCGAATTGAACACTGAAGCTTTCTTT
cdr3_aa: CASSAGASGRELNTEAFF

d_call: NA
j_call: TRBJ2-7
clone_size: NA
v_call: TRBV6-2/TRBV6-3
cdr3_nt: TGTGCCAGCAGAGGGACTCTATCCCCCTACGAGCAGTACTTC
cdr3_aa: CASRGTLSPYEQYF

d_call: TRBD2
j_call: TRBJ2-1
clone_size: NA
v_call: TRBV6-2/TRBV6-3
cdr3_nt: TGTGCCAGCAGTTACTCCTCGCTTGGACTAGTGGGACTGTGGGAGCAGTTCTTC
cdr3_aa: CASSYSSLGLVGLWEQFF

d_call: TRBD1
j_call: TRBJ2-5
clone_size: NA
v_call: TRBV20-1
cdr3_nt: TGCAGTGCTAGAGGAGCGGGACAGGGGGCGAGGGAGCAGTACTTC
cdr3_aa: CSARGAGQGAREQYF

d_call: NA
j_call: TRBJ1-1
clone_size: NA
v_call: TRBV7-2
cdr3_nt: TGTGCCAGCAGCTCCTACCGTTCGGCGGGGACTGAAGCTTTCTTT
cdr3_aa: CASSSYRSAGTEAFF

d_call: NA
j_call: TRBJ2-1
clone_size: few
v_call: TRBV10-3
cdr3_nt: TGTGCCATCAGTGAAGGCGGCTTAAATGAGCAGTTCTTC
cdr3_aa: CAISEGGLNEQFF

d_call: NA
j_call: TRBJ2-3
clone_size: NA
v_call: TRBV28
cdr3_nt: TGTGCCAGCAGTCCCGGGACGGCCGGGGGAGATACGCAGTATTTT
cdr3_aa: CASSPGTAGGDTQYF

d_call: NA
j_call: TRBJ1-6
clone_size: NA
v_call: TRBV20-1
cdr3_nt: TGCAGTGCTAGAGAGCGCATTTCACCCCTCCACTTT
cdr3_aa: CSARERISPLHF

d_call: NA
j_call: TRBJ2-5
clone_size: NA
v_call: TRBV4-1
cdr3_nt: TGCGCCAGCAGCCAAGAAGGTGGCTATAGAAAGACCCAGTACTTC
cdr3_aa: CASSQEGGYRKTQYF

d_call: TRBD1
j_call: TRBJ2-4
clone_size: NA
v_call: TRBV7-2
cdr3_nt: TGTGCCAGCAGCCGTCTGACAGGGATGGCCAAAAACATTCAGTACTTC
cdr3_aa: CASSRLTGMAKNIQYF

d_call: NA
j_call: TRBJ2-1
clone_size: NA
v_call: TRBV6-1
cdr3_nt: TGTGCCAGCAGTGAAGGCGGACAGCACAATGAGCAGTTCTTC
cdr3_aa: CASSEGGQHNEQFF

d_call: NA
j_call: TRBJ2-7
clone_size: NA
v_call: TRBV29-1
cdr3_nt: TGCAGCGTTGGGGACGCCACCTACGAGCAGTACTTC
cdr3_aa: CSVGDATYEQYF

d_call: NA
j_call: TRBJ1-5
clone_size: NA
v_call: TRBV2
cdr3_nt: TGTGCCAGCACAGGGCGACCCAATCAGCCCCAGCATTTT
cdr3_aa: CASTGRPNQPQHF